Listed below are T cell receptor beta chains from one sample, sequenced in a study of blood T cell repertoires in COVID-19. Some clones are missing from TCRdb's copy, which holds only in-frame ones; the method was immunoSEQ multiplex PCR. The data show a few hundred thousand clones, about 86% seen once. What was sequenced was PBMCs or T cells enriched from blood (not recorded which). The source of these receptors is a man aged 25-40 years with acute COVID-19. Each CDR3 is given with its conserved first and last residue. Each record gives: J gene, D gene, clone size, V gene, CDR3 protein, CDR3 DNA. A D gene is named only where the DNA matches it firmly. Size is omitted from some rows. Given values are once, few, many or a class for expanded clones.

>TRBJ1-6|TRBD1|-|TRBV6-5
CASRRQGQVNSPLHF
TGTGCCAGCAGACGACAGGGGCAAGTAAATTCACCCCTCCACTTT
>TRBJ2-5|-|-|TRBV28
CASRPGREYQETQYF
TGTGCCAGCAGGCCGGGACGGGAGTACCAAGAGACCCAGTACTTC
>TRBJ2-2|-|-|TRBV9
CASPGSGELFF
TGTGCCAGCCCGGGGAGTGGGGAGCTGTTTTTT
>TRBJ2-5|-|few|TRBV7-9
CASSLILQTQYF
TGTGCCAGCAGCTTAATTCTCCAGACCCAGTACTTC
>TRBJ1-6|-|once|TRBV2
CASKRRGSDNSPLHF
TGTGCCAGCAAACGGAGGGGCTCGGATAATTCACCCCTCCACTTT
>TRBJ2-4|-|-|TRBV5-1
CASSLDILAKNIQYF
TGCGCCAGCAGCTTGGACATCCTAGCCAAAAACATTCAGTACTTC
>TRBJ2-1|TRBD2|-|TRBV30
CAWSGGLAGGGDEQFF
TGTGCCTGGAGTGGGGGACTAGCGGGAGGAGGGGATGAGCAGTTCTTC
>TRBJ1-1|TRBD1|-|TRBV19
CASSMARTGGNTEAFF
TGTGCCAGTAGTATGGCCCGGACAGGGGGTAACACTGAAGCTTTCTTT
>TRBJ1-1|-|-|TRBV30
CASSPGGTEAFF
TGTGCCTCTTCTCCCGGGGGCACTGAAGCTTTCTTT
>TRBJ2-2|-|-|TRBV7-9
CASSLGTNTGELFF
TGTGCCAGCAGCCTAGGGACAAACACCGGGGAGCTGTTTTTT
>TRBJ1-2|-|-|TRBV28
CASRKLGYTF
TGTGCCAGCAGGAAGCTTGGCTACACCTTC
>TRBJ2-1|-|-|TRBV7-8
CASSLGRTSSYNEQFF
TGTGCCAGCAGCCTGGGGCGGACGAGCTCCTACAATGAGCAGTTCTTC
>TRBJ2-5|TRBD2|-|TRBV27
CASSNAGGETQYF
TGTGCCAGCAGTAACGCGGGGGGAGAGACCCAGTACTTC
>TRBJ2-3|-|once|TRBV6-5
CASSYYRRTDTQYF
TGTGCCAGCAGTTACTATCGTCGTACAGATACGCAGTATTTT
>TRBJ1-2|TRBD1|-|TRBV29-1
CSVEHWDRVVYGYTF
TGCAGCGTTGAGCATTGGGACAGGGTCGTATATGGCTACACCTTC
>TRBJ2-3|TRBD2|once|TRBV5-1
CASSLEVAGGPNTQYF
TGTGCCAGCAGCTTGGAGGTAGCGGGAGGGCCTAATACGCAGTATTTT
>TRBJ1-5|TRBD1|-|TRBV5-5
CASSPQGALGNQPQHF
TGTGCCAGCAGCCCACAGGGGGCTTTGGGCAATCAGCCCCAGCATTTT
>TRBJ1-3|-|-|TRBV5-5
CASSPIIPGQGRNTIYF
TGTGCCAGCAGCCCTATTATTCCGGGACAAGGACGAAACACCATATATTTT
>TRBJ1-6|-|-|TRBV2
CASRGADRENSPLHF
TGTGCCAGCAGGGGGGCGGACAGAGAAAATTCACCCCTCCACTTT
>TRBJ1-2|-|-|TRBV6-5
CASSTGGRDDGYTF
TGTGCCAGCAGTACCGGGGGGAGGGATGACGGCTACACCTTC
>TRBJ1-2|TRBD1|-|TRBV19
CASSNPTGGDYGYTF
TGTGCCAGTAGTAACCCGACAGGGGGGGATTATGGCTACACCTTC
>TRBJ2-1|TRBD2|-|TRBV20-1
CSASRAGGPSSYNEQFF
TGCAGTGCTAGTAGAGCGGGGGGACCCTCCTCCTACAATGAGCAGTTCTTC
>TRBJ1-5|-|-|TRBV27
CASSLLARPGNQPQHF
TGTGCCAGCAGTCTCCTAGCGAGGCCCGGCAATCAGCCCCAGCATTTT
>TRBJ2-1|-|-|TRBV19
CASSKQGGIYNEQFF
TGTGCCAGTAGTAAACAGGGGGGGATTTACAATGAGCAGTTCTTC
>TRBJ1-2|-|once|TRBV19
CASSPQGGGLGYTF
TGTGCCAGTAGTCCCCAAGGGGGGGGGCTTGGCTACACCTTC
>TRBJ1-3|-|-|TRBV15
CATSRASGVGYGNTIYF
TGTGCCACCAGCAGAGCTTCAGGGGTGGGTTATGGAAACACCATATATTTT
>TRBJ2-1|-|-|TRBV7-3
CASSLTRLASNEQFF
TGTGCCAGCAGCTTAACTAGGCTAGCAAGCAATGAGCAGTTCTTC
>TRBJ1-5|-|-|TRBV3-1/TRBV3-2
CASSQGGEQPQHF
TGTGCCAGCAGCCAAGGGGGGGAGCAGCCCCAGCATTTT
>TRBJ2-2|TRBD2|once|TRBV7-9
CASSSYTSGAGELFF
TGTGCCAGCAGCTCATATACTAGCGGGGCCGGGGAGCTGTTTTTT
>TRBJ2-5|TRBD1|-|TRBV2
CASRGQGGQTQYF
TGTGCCAGCCGGGGACAGGGTGGGCAGACCCAGTACTTC
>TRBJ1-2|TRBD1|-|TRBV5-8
CASSGTGGGYTF
TGTGCCAGCAGCGGGACAGGAGGGGGCTACACCTTC
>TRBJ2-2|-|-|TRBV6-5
CASRGTYTGELFF
TGTGCCAGCAGGGGCACCTACACCGGGGAGCTGTTTTTT
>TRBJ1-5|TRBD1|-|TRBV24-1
CATSDPQQGATSVEPQHF
TGTGCCACCAGTGATCCTCAACAGGGGGCCACCTCCGTGGAGCCCCAGCATTTT
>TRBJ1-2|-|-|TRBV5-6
CASSPVVQGGGYTF
TGTGCCAGCAGCCCGGTAGTTCAGGGCGGTGGCTACACCTTC
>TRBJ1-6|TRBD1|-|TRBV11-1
CASSYSGTGLPPLHF
TGTGCCAGCAGCTACTCCGGGACAGGGCTCCCACCCCTCCACTTT